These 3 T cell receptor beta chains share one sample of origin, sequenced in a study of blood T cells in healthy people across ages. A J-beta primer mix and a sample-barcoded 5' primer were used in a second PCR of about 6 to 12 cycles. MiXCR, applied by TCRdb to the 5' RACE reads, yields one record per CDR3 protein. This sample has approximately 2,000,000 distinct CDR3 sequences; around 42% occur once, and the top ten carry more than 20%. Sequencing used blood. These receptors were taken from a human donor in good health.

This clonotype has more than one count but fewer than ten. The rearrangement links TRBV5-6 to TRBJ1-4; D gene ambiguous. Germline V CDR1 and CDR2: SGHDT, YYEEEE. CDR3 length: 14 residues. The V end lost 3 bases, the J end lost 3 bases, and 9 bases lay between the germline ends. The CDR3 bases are TGTGCCAGCAGCTACCCGACTTCTAATGAAAAACTGTTTTTT. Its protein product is CASSYPTSNEKLFF. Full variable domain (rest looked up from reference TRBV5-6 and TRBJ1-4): DAGVTQSPTHLIKTRGQQVTLRCSPKSGHDTVSWYQQALGQGPQFIFQYYEEEERQRGNFPDRFSGHQFPNYSSELNVNALLLGDSALYLCASSYPTSNEKLFFGSGTQLSVL.

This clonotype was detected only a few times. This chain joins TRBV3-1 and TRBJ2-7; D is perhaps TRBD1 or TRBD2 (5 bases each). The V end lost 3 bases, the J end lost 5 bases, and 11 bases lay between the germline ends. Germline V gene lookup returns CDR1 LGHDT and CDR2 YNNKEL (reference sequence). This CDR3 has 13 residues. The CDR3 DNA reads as TGTGCCAGCAGCCACGGGGCTGGAAACGAGCAGTACTTC. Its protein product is CASSHGAGNEQYF.

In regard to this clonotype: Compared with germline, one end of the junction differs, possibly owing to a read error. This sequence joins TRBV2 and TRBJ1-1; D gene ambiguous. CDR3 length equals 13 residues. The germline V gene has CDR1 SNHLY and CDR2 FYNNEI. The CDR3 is CASRLRGVSEVFF. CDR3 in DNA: TGTGCCAGCCGACTCCGGGGAGTTTCTGAAGTTTTCTTT.